This TCR beta chain was captured in a study of blood T cell repertoires in COVID-19. Data came from immunoSEQ multiplex PCR; TCRdb stores just in-frame clones and leaves some out. The table lists 250,000 to 300,000 clones, 81% of them singletons. This TCR derives from a woman aged 60-75 years with active or convalescent COVID-19. Sequencing was carried out using peripheral blood.

The CDR3 nucleotides are TGTGCCAGTAGTAGCAGGACAGGGACCTACCAGACCCAGTACTTC. Protein sequence: CASSSRTGTYQTQYF. The chain employs TRBV19 and TRBJ2-5; 8 nucleotides line up with TRBD1. Unmatched junction bases numbered 10, after V lost 4 bases and J lost 6 bases. Germline V CDR1 and CDR2: LNHDA, SQIVND (reference sequence). The CDR3 is 15 amino acids.